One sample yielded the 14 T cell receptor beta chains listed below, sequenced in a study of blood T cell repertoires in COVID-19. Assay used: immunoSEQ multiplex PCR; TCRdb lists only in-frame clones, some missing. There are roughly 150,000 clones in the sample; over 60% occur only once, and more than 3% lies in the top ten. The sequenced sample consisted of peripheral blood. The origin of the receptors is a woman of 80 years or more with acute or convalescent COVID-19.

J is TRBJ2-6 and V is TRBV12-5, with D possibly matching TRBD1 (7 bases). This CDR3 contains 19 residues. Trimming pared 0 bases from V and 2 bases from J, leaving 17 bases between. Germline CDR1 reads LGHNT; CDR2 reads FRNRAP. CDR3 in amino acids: CASGLVRGGGIPGANVLTF. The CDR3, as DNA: TGTGCTAGTGGTTTGGTACGAGGAGGGGGCATCCCTGGGGCCAACGTCCTGACTTTC. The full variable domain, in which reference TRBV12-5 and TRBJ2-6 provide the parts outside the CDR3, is DARVTQTPRHKVTEMGQEVTMRCQPILGHNTVFWYRQTMMQGLELLAYFRNRAPLDDSGMPKDRFSAEMPDATLATLKIQPSEPRDSAVYFCASGLVRGGGIPGANVLTFGAGSRLTVL.

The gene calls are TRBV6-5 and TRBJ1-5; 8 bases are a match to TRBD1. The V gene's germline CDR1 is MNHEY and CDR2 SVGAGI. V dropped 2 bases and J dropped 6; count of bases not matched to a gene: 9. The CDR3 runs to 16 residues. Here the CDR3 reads CASSYTGQGGTQPQHF. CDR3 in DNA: TGTGCCAGCAGTTACACCGGACAGGGAGGGACTCAGCCCCAGCATTTT.

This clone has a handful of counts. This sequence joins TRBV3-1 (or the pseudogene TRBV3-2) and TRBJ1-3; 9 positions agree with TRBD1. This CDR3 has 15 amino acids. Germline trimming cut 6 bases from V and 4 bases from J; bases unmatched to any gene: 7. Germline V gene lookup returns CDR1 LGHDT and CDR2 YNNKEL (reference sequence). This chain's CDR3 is CASRQQGAVGNTIYF. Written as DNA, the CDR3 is TGTGCCAGCAGACAACAGGGGGCGGTAGGAAACACCATATATTTT.

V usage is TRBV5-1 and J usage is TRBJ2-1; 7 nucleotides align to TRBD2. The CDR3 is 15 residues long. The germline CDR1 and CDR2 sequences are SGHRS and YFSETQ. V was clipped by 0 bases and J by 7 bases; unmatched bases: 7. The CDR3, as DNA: TGCGCCAGCAGCTTGGCCGGGGGAGGGAGGAATGAGCAGTTCTTC. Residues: CASSLAGGGRNEQFF.

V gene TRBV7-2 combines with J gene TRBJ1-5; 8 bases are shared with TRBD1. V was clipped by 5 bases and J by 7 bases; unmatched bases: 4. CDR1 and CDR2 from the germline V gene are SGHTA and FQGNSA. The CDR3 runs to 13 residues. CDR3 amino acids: CASSGQGEQPQHF. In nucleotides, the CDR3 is TGTGCCAGCAGCGGACAGGGCGAACAGCCCCAGCATTTT.

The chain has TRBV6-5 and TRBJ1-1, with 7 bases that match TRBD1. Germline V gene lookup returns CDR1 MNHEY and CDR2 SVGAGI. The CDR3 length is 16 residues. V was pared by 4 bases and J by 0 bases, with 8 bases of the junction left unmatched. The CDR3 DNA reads TGTGCCAGCAGTTTCCGGACAGGACTCATGAACACTGAAGCTTTCTTT. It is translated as CASSFRTGLMNTEAFF.

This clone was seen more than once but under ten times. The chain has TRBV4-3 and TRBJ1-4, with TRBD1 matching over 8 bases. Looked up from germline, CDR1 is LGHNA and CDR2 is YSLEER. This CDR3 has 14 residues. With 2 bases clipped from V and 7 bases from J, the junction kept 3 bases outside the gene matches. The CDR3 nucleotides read TGCGCCAGCAGCCAACAACAGGGGGGTGAAAAACTGTTTTTT. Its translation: CASSQQQGGEKLFF.

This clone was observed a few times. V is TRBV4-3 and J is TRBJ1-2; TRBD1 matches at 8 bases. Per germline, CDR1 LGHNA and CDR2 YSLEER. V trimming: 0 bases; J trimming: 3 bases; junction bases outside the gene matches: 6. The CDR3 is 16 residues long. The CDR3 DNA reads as TGCGCCAGCAGCCAAGAGGACAGGGTATCATACTATGGCTACACCTTC. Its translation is CASSQEDRVSYYGYTF.

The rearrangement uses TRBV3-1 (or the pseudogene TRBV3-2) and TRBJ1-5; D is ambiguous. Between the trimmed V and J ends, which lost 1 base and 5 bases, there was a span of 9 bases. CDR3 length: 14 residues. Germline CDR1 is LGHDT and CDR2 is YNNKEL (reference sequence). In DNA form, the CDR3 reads TGTGCCAGCAGCCAAGGGTCAGGATATCAGCCCCAGCATTTT. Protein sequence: CASSQGSGYQPQHF.

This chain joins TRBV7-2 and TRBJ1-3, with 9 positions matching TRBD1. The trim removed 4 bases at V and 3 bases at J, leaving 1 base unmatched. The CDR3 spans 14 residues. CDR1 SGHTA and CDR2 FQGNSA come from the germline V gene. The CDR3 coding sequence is TGTGCCAGCAGCTCGGACAGGGGTGGAAACACCATATATTTT. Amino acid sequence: CASSSDRGGNTIYF.

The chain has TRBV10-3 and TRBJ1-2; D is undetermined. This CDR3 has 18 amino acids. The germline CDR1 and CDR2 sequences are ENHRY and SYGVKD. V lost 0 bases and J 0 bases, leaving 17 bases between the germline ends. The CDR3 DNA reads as TGTGCCATCAGTGAGTCAACAGTATCCTCTGCTACTAACTATGGCTACACCTTC. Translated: CAISESTVSSATNYGYTF.

The CDR3 sequence is CASSPGTGLFSNQETQYF. The CDR3 bases are TGTGCCAGCAGTCCGGGGACAGGGTTATTTTCCAACCAAGAGACCCAGTACTTC. The J gene is TRBJ2-5, the V gene TRBV27; 9 bases match TRBD1. The length of the CDR3 is 18 residues. Per the germline V gene, CDR1 is MNHEY and CDR2 is SMNVEV (reference sequence). Germline trimming cut 5 bases from V and 0 bases from J; bases unmatched to any gene: 13.

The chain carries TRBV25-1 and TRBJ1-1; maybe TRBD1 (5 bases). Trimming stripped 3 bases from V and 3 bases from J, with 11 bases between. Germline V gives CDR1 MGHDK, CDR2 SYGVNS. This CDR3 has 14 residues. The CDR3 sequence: CASSDLGGDTEAFF. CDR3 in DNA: TGTGCCAGCAGTGATCTAGGAGGGGACACTGAAGCTTTCTTT.

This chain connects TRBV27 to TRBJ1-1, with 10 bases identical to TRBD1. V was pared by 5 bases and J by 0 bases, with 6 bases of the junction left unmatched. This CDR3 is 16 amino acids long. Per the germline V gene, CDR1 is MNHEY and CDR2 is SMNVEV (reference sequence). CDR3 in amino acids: CASSLWTGGLNTEAFF. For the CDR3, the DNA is TGTGCCAGCAGTCTATGGACAGGGGGATTGAACACTGAAGCTTTCTTT.